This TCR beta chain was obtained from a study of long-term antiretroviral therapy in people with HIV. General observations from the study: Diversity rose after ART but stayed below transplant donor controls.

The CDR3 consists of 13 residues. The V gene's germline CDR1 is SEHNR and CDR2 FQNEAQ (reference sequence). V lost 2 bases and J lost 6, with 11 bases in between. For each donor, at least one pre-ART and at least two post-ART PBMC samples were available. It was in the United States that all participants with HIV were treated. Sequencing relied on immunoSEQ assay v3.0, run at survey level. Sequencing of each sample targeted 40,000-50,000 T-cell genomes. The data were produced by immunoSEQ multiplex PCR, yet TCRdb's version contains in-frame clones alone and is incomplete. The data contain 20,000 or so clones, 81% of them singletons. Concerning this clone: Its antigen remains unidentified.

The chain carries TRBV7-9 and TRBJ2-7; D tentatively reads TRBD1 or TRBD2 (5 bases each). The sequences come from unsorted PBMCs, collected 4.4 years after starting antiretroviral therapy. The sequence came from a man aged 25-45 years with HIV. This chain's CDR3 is CASSLRGAGEQYF. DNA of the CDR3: TGTGCCAGCAGCTTAAGAGGGGCTGGCGAGCAGTACTTC.